This note documents a single TCR beta chain sequence. Cohort 3 donors were reported recovered after two negative PCRs, clearance, or symptom resolution. The data are from a study of blood T cell repertoires in COVID-19. Study background: The study drew acute and convalescent COVID-19 samples from the United States, Italy and Spain.

Germline V gene data show CDR1 as LNHDA and CDR2 as SQIVND (reference sequence). Trimming removed 7 bases at V and 6 bases at J, with 18 bases between. The CDR3 totals 14 residues. Method: immunoSEQ multiplex PCR; TCRdb's copy keeps in-frame clones and lacks some. The sample yields 150,000 to 200,000 clones, roughly 83% seen once. The chain uses TRBV19 and TRBJ1-2; D is possibly TRBD1 (6 bases). The sequenced sample was PBMCs or T cells enriched from blood (not recorded which). This TCR was recovered from a woman in her sixties who had recovered from COVID-19. The CDR3 loop reads CASIEQGLRDGYTF. The CDR3 DNA reads TGTGCCAGTATCGAACAGGGACTAAGGGATGGCTACACCTTC.